The T cell receptor beta chain described here comes from a study of CD8+ T cells in alopecia areata. Following extraction, RNA underwent reverse transcription to cDNA, which served as the sequencing template. Assay: immunoSEQ multiplex PCR; the TCRdb copy retains only in-frame clones and omits some. The repertoire holds 85,000 to 110,000 clones, with more than 75% as singletons. Treatment here: oral pan-JAK inhibitor, 5-10 mg twice daily. On this clone: Its antigen is as yet unknown.

Study-level findings and limits: The link between baseline CD8+ expansion and response remains uncertain with one nonresponder. Many expanded lesional clones remained in scalp and blood on tofacitinib. Scalp clonality and expanded CD8+ clones among the top 100 fell significantly with tofacitinib.

Germline V lookup: CDR1 SGHRS, CDR2 YFSETQ. The V and J ends lost 4 bases and 2 bases respectively, with 5 bases between them. CDR3 length equals 12 residues. This chain uses TRBV5-1 with TRBJ2-3; D remains unclear. Here the sequenced sample was CD8+ T cells sorted from blood, taken between weeks 30 and 35, from a patient treated with tofacitinib. The clonotype originates from a human donor with alopecia areata. CDR3: CASSGITDTQYF. The CDR3 region has the DNA TGCGCCAGCAGCGGGATCACAGATACGCAGTATTTT.